Below are 30 T cell receptor beta chains sequenced from a single sample in a study of blood T cell repertoires in COVID-19. The protocol was immunoSEQ multiplex PCR, while the TCRdb copy is restricted to in-frame clones and leaves out a portion. This repertoire shows 190,000 or so clones, around 88% found once; its top ten account for more than 7.5%. Source material: PBMCs or T cells enriched from blood (not recorded which). These TCRs come from a young woman who had recovered from COVID-19.

This clone has a handful of counts. The chain employs TRBV9 and TRBJ2-3; 11 bases match TRBD2. The CDR3 is 16 amino acids. From germline, CDR1 is SGDLS and CDR2 YYNGEE. The V gene end was trimmed by 0 bases and the J gene end by 3 bases; junction bases not matched to a gene: 3. The CDR3 is CASSVVASGRTDTQYF. The CDR3 DNA reads as TGTGCCAGCAGCGTAGTGGCTAGCGGGAGGACAGATACGCAGTATTTT.

The chain employs TRBV6-2 or TRBV6-3 and TRBJ2-1, with 10 bases lining up with TRBD2. The CDR3 covers 17 residues. The J segment lost 6 bases and the V segment lost 0 bases, leaving 8 bases of the junction unmatched. Germline V gene sequence: CDR1 MNHEY, CDR2 SVGEGT. As DNA, the CDR3 is TGTGCCAGCAGTTACTCGATGGAACTAGCGGGATTCAATGAGCAGTTCTTC. This sequence encodes CASSYSMELAGFNEQFF.

The chain has TRBV5-8 and TRBJ1-4, with 7 bases identical to TRBD1. CDR3 length equals 16 residues. Unmatched junction bases numbered 8, after V lost 1 base and J lost 5 bases. Germline-derived CDR1 and CDR2 are SGHTS and YDEGEE. CDR3 residues: CASSLRDSISNEKLFF. The CDR3 nucleotides read TGTGCCAGCAGCTTGAGGGACAGCATATCCAATGAAAAACTGTTTTTT.

The chain couples TRBV11-3 to TRBJ1-1; possibly TRBD1 for D (5 bases). This CDR3 spans 16 amino acids. Trimming cost V 1 base and J 1 base, with 13 bases left between them. The V gene's germline CDR1 is SGHNT and CDR2 YENEEA. CDR3 DNA sequence: TGTGCCAGCAGCTTAGGAACAGGTCGCGGGAACACTGAAGCTTTCTTT. Translation gives CASSLGTGRGNTEAFF.

There are a few counts of this clone. The rearrangement joins TRBV5-1 to TRBJ2-2; a possible D gene is TRBD1 (5 bases). The CDR3 is 14 residues long. Germline V gene lookup returns CDR1 SGHRS and CDR2 YFSETQ. V lost 4 bases to trimming and J lost 4 bases, with 11 bases between them. CDR3 DNA sequence: TGCGCCAGCAGCATATACAGGAGCACCGGGGAGCTGTTTTTT. Amino acids: CASSIYRSTGELFF.

The J gene is TRBJ1-5, the V gene TRBV28, with no clear D. Germline values: CDR1 MDHEN, CDR2 SYDVKM. Trimming shortened V by 0 bases and J by 5 bases, and 5 bases separated the two germline ends. The CDR3 length is 13 residues. CDR3 DNA: TGTGCCAGCAGTTTATGGTTCGATCAGCCCCAGCATTTT. Translated: CASSLWFDQPQHF.

As for this clone: Other DNA sequences within the sample encode an identical CDR3. CDR3 nucleotide sequence: TGTGCCACCAGCAGAGACCCGGGACAGGGCACAGATACGCAGTATTTT. Its protein is CATSRDPGQGTDTQYF. This sequence joins TRBV15 and TRBJ2-3, with 8 bases lining up with TRBD1. From germline, CDR1 is LNHNV and CDR2 YYDKDF (reference sequence). The CDR3 contains 16 residues. The V gene end was trimmed by 0 bases and the J gene end by 1 base; junction bases not matched to a gene: 3. Together with reference TRBV15 and TRBJ2-3, the CDR3 gives the full variable domain: DAMVIQNPRYQVTQFGKPVTLSCSQTLNHNVMYWYQQKSSQAPKLLFHYYDKDFNNEADTPDNFQSRRPNTSFCFLDIRSPGLGDTAMYLCATSRDPGQGTDTQYFGPGTRLTVL.

This clone was observed a single time. V usage is TRBV4-2 and J usage is TRBJ2-5, with TRBD1 matching over 8 bases. This CDR3 has 20 amino acids. In germline, CDR1 is LGHNA, CDR2 YNFKEQ. The J segment lost 5 bases and the V segment lost 0 bases, leaving 20 bases of the junction unmatched. The CDR3 reads CASSQDSLVGAGGAGETQYF. For the CDR3, the DNA is TGTGCCAGCAGCCAAGATTCTTTGGTCGGGGCAGGGGGCGCAGGGGAGACCCAGTACTTC.

The rearrangement uses TRBV7-8 and TRBJ2-5, with TRBD1 matching over 8 bases. Germline values: CDR1 SGHVS, CDR2 FQNEAQ. The CDR3 contains 16 residues. Germline trimming cut 1 base from V and 2 bases from J; bases unmatched to any gene: 6. The CDR3, as DNA: TGTGCCAGCAGCTTAGACAGGGGGAGGTCACAAGAGACCCAGTACTTC. It yields the protein CASSLDRGRSQETQYF.

The chain links TRBV7-9 to TRBJ2-2; 8 positions match TRBD2. CDR3 length equals 15 residues. The V gene end was trimmed by 6 bases and the J gene end by 5 bases; junction bases not matched to a gene: 8. Germline CDR1 and CDR2: SEHNR and FQNEAQ (reference sequence). For the CDR3, the DNA is TGTGCCAGCAGACGTGGACTAGCCCATACCGGGGAGCTGTTTTTT. Amino acid sequence: CASRRGLAHTGELFF. The whole variable domain, filled in from reference TRBV7-9 and TRBJ2-2, reads DTGVSQNPRHKITKRGQNVTFRCDPISEHNRLYWYRQTLGQGPEFLTYFQNEAQLEKSRLLSDRFSAERPKGSFSTLEIQRTEQGDSAMYLCASRRGLAHTGELFFGEGSRLTVL.

V is TRBV9 and J is TRBJ1-2; 7 nucleotides align to TRBD1. The CDR3 is 14 amino acids. V lost 4 bases to trimming and J lost 7 bases; unmatched junction nucleotides: 10. Germline V gene data show CDR1 as SGDLS and CDR2 as YYNGEE. The CDR3 loop is CASSPQSGGGGYTF. The CDR3 DNA follows: TGTGCCAGCAGCCCACAATCAGGGGGTGGTGGCTACACCTTC.

The V call is TRBV4-1, the J call TRBJ2-7, with 8 bases aligning to TRBD1. Germline loops: CDR1 MGHRA, CDR2 YSYEKL. The CDR3 runs 16 residues. Germline trimming cut 0 bases from V and 6 bases from J; bases unmatched to any gene: 10. This CDR3 is CASSQDDGQGAVEQYF. The CDR3 coding sequence is TGCGCCAGCAGCCAAGATGACGGACAGGGAGCAGTCGAGCAGTACTTC.

V gene TRBV7-9 combines with J gene TRBJ1-2; D is unresolved. The CDR3 is 12 residues long. With 5 bases removed from V and 4 bases from J, the gap between germline ends came to 8 bases. Looked up from germline, CDR1 is SEHNR and CDR2 is FQNEAQ (reference sequence). CDR3 nucleotide sequence: TGTGCCAGCAGCGATAACTCCTATGGCTACACCTTC. Protein product: CASSDNSYGYTF.

The chain recombines TRBV7-2 with TRBJ2-7; no clear D. The germline gives CDR1 SGHTA, CDR2 FQGNSA. Trimming removed 5 bases at V and 6 bases at J, with 11 bases between. The CDR3 loop spans 12 amino acids. In DNA form, the CDR3 reads TGTGCCAGCAGCGCCTCTTTCGGCGAGCAGTACTTC. Protein sequence: CASSASFGEQYF.

Notes on this clone: Just one base apart from a much larger clone, this may be a read error. The chain joins TRBV13 to TRBJ1-5; D not resolved. The ends were cut back, 0 bases at V and 2 bases at J, with 5 bases in the middle. The CDR3 is made up of 14 amino acids. Germline values: CDR1 PRHDT, CDR2 FYEKMQ (reference sequence). CDR3 bases: TGTGCCAGCAGCTTAGGGGGCGGCAATCAGCCCCAGCATTTT. This encodes CASSLGGGNQPQHF. Full variable domain (outside the CDR3, taken from reference TRBV13 and TRBJ1-5): AAGVIQSPRHLIKEKRETATLKCYPIPRHDTVYWYQQGPGQDPQFLISFYEKMQSDKGSIPDRFSAQQFSDYHSELNMSSLELGDSALYFCASSLGGGNQPQHFGDGTRLSIL.

The V call is TRBV5-1, the J call TRBJ1-5, with D maybe TRBD1 (6 bases). Germline V gives CDR1 SGHRS, CDR2 YFSETQ. Between the trimmed V and J ends, which lost 0 bases and 6 bases, there was a span of 13 bases. This CDR3 has 15 residues. The DNA of the CDR3 is TGCGCCAGCAGCTTGGGAGGGGGAAGGGGTCAGCCCCAGCATTTT. It translates to CASSLGGGRGQPQHF. Looking up the rest from reference TRBV5-1 and TRBJ1-5 gives the full variable domain: KAGVTQTPRYLIKTRGQQVTLSCSPISGHRSVSWYQQTPGQGLQFLFEYFSETQRNKGNFPGRFSGRQFSNSRSEMNVSTLELGDSALYLCASSLGGGRGQPQHFGDGTRLSIL.

This clone was seen a few times. V gene TRBV19 combines with J gene TRBJ2-5, with 10 bases aligning to TRBD2. The CDR3 has 14 amino acids. V was pared by 5 bases and J by 7 bases, with 7 bases of the junction left unmatched. The germline V gene encodes CDR1 LNHDA and CDR2 SQIVND (reference sequence). The CDR3 is CASSDGLAGVTQYF. The CDR3 coding sequence is TGTGCCAGTAGTGACGGGCTAGCGGGGGTGACCCAGTACTTC. The full variable domain, its missing parts supplied by reference TRBV19 and TRBJ2-5, is DGGITQSPKYLFRKEGQNVTLSCEQNLNHDAMYWYRQDPGQGLRLIYYSQIVNDFQKGDIAEGYSVSREKKESFPLTVTSAQKNPTAFYLCASSDGLAGVTQYFGPGTRLLVL.

This chain connects TRBV5-6 to TRBJ2-7; maybe TRBD1 (6 bases). Trimming stripped 2 bases from V and 4 bases from J, with 10 bases between. The CDR3 is made up of 13 amino acids. CDR1 is SGHDT and CDR2 is YYEEEE in the germline V gene. This CDR3 reads CASSFGQSYEQYF. CDR3 DNA: TGTGCCAGCAGCTTCGGACAGAGTTACGAGCAGTACTTC.

The chain uses TRBV6-1 and TRBJ2-6; 7 positions match TRBD2. The ends lost 2 bases at V and 0 bases at J; junction bases unmatched: 16. The CDR3 is made up of 21 amino acids. CDR1 and CDR2 (germline): MNHNS, SASEGT. CDR3 bases: TGTGCCAGCAGTGAACTTGGTCCTAGCGGCAATGCCCCCTCTGGGGCCAACGTCCTGACTTTC. Translated, it gives CASSELGPSGNAPSGANVLTF.

The chain recombines TRBV5-1 with TRBJ2-1; possible D gene TRBD2, 5 bases. The V end was cut by 5 bases, the J end by 6 bases, with 9 bases between. The germline CDR1 and CDR2 sequences are SGHRS and YFSETQ. The CDR3 is 12 residues long. The CDR3 sequence is CASRDGSNEQFF. CDR3 in DNA: TGCGCCAGCAGAGATGGGAGCAATGAGCAGTTCTTC.

The rearrangement links TRBV19 to TRBJ1-2; D not resolved. V shed 3 bases and J shed 3 bases, with 11 bases lying between them. The CDR3 runs to 14 residues. Germline V gene lookup returns CDR1 LNHDA and CDR2 SQIVND (reference sequence). This CDR3 is CASSIQEGHYGYTF. The CDR3 DNA reads as TGTGCCAGTAGTATCCAGGAAGGTCACTATGGCTACACCTTC.

This clone was counted at least ten times. The rearrangement joins TRBV27 to TRBJ2-2; 13 bases are shared with TRBD2. The CDR3 is 18 residues long. The germline V gene encodes CDR1 MNHEY and CDR2 SMNVEV (reference sequence). After removal of 0 bases from V and 1 base from J, the junction contained 2 bases not matched to a gene. The CDR3 DNA sequence: TGTGCCAGCAGTTTATCCTGGACTAGCGGGAGGAACACCGGGGAGCTGTTTTTT. Residues: CASSLSWTSGRNTGELFF.

This rearrangement joins TRBV28 to TRBJ2-1, with 8 positions matching TRBD2. V was clipped by 7 bases and J by 5 bases; unmatched bases: 16. The CDR3 consists of 17 residues. Germline CDR1 and CDR2: MDHEN and SYDVKM. The CDR3 coding sequence is TGTGCCAGCATCCCCCGCAGCGGGAGAAAGGGAAACAATGAGCAGTTCTTC. Encoded protein: CASIPRSGRKGNNEQFF.

The CDR3: CASSQDGASGIYEQYF. CDR3 in DNA: TGCGCCAGCAGCCAAGATGGGGCTAGCGGGATCTACGAGCAGTACTTC. The chain employs TRBV4-1 and TRBJ2-7; 9 bases agree with TRBD2. The CDR3 length is 16 residues. Looked up from germline, CDR1 is MGHRA and CDR2 is YSYEKL. Trimming cost V 0 bases and J 3 bases; bases outside gene matches: 6.

Comment on this clone: Distinct nucleotide sequences in the sample also encode this CDR3. The chain couples TRBV13 to TRBJ1-1; D is unresolved. Trimming cost V 0 bases and J 7 bases, with 9 bases left between them. CDR3 length: 13 residues. The V gene's germline CDR1 is PRHDT and CDR2 FYEKMQ (reference sequence). The CDR3 sequence is CASSLGSGFEAFF. In nucleotides, the CDR3 is TGTGCCAGCAGCTTAGGGTCGGGGTTTGAAGCTTTCTTT.

The J gene is TRBJ1-1, the V gene TRBV10-2, with D possibly being TRBD1 (5 bases). CDR1 is WSHSY, CDR2 SAAADI, per germline. V was clipped by 3 bases and J by 10 bases, with 15 bases between them. This CDR3 has 13 residues. The CDR3 loop is CASSESGFGAAFF. Written as DNA, the CDR3 is TGCGCCAGCAGTGAATCAGGGTTTGGGGCAGCTTTCTTT.

This clone was observed once. This chain joins TRBV27 and TRBJ2-7; 7 positions agree with TRBD1. Germline V gene lookup returns CDR1 MNHEY and CDR2 SMNVEV (reference sequence). Germline trimming cut 2 bases from V and 3 bases from J; bases unmatched to any gene: 4. The CDR3 runs to 14 residues. CDR3 residues: CASSLGGQFYEQYF. The CDR3 nucleotides read TGTGCCAGCAGTTTAGGGGGACAGTTCTACGAGCAGTACTTC.

This clone has a single count. The rearrangement links TRBV28 to TRBJ1-1; D is unclear. The CDR3 is 15 residues long. Trimming removed 1 base at V and 1 base at J, with 10 bases between. Germline V gene data show CDR1 as MDHEN and CDR2 as SYDVKM. DNA of the CDR3: TGTGCCAGCAGTTTATACGCCACAACGAACACTGAAGCTTTCTTT. Translating gives CASSLYATTNTEAFF.

This clone has only one observation. The V gene is TRBV5-1, the J gene TRBJ2-3; 10 bases line up with TRBD2. This CDR3 contains 17 residues. V dropped 1 base and J dropped 1; count of bases not matched to a gene: 6. Germline CDR1 and CDR2: SGHRS and YFSETQ. CDR3 coding DNA: TGCGCCAGCAGCTTGACTAGCGGGACTCACGGCACAGATACGCAGTATTTT. The encoded protein is CASSLTSGTHGTDTQYF.

The gene calls are TRBV3-1 (or the pseudogene TRBV3-2) and TRBJ1-1, with D perhaps matching TRBD1 (6 bases). V gave up 6 bases and J gave up 2 bases, with 7 bases separating them. CDR1 is LGHDT and CDR2 is YNNKEL in the germline V gene (reference sequence). CDR3 length: 12 residues. CDR3 nucleotide sequence: TGTGCCAGCAGACAGGGTAACACTGAAGCTTTCTTT. Amino acids: CASRQGNTEAFF.